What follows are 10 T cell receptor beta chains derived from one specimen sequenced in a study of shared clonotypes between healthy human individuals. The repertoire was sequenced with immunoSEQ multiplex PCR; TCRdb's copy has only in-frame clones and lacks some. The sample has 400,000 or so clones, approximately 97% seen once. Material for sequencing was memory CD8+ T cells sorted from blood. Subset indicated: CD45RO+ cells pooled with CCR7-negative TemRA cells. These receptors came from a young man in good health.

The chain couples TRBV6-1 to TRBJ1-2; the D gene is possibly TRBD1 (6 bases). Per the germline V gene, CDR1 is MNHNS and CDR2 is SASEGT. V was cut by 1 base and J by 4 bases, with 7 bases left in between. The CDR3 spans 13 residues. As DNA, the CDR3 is TGTGCCAGCAGTGAAGAGGGGGGCTATGGCTACACCTTC. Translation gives CASSEEGGYGYTF.

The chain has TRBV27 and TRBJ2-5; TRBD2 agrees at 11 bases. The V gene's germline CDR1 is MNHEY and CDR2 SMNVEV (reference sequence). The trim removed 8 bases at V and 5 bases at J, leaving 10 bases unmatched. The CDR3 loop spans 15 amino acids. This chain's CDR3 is CASATSGTTLETQYF. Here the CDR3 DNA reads TGTGCCAGCGCGACTAGCGGGACTACCCTGGAGACCCAGTACTTC.

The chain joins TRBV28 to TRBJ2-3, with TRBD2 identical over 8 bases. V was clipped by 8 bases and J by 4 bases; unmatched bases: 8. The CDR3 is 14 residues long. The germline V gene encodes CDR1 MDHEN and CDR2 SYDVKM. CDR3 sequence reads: CASQGGGRPDTQYF. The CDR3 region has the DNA TGTGCCAGCCAGGGCGGGGGGAGGCCAGATACGCAGTATTTT.

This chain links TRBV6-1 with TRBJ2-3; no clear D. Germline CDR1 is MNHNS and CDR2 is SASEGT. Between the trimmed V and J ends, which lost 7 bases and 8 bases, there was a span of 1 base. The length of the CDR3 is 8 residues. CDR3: CASTTQYF. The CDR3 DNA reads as TGTGCCAGCACTACGCAGTATTTT.

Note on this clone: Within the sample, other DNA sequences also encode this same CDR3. Written as DNA, the CDR3 is TGTGCCAGCAGGCAAGGACTCTCTGGAAACACCATATATTTT. Translating it yields CASRQGLSGNTIYF. The chain uses TRBV2 and TRBJ1-3; no reliable D call. The germline CDR1 and CDR2 sequences are SNHLY and FYNNEI. V shed 6 bases and J shed 0 bases, with 9 bases lying between them. The CDR3 spans 14 residues.

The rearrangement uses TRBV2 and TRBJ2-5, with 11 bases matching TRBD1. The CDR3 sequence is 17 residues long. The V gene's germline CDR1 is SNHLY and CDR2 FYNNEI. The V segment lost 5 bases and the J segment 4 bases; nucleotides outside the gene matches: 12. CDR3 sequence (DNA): TGTGCCAGCAGTTTTCGGGACAGGGGGTTTGTTGGAGAGACCCAGTACTTC. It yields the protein CASSFRDRGFVGETQYF.

The CDR3 sequence is CAWIKGETISDTQYF. The DNA of the CDR3 is TGTGCCTGGATAAAGGGGGAGACGATCTCAGATACGCAGTATTTT. The chain employs TRBV30 and TRBJ2-3, with D tentatively TRBD1 (6 bases). The CDR3 contains 15 residues. Trimming removed 4 bases at V and 4 bases at J, with 18 bases between. Germline CDR1 GTSNPN, CDR2 SVGIG (reference sequence).

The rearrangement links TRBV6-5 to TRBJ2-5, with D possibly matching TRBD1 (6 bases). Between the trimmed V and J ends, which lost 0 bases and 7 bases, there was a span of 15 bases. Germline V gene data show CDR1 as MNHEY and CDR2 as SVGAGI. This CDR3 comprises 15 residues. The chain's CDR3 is CASSYSRQGKGTQYF. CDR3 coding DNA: TGTGCCAGCAGTTACTCCCGGCAGGGGAAGGGGACCCAGTACTTC.

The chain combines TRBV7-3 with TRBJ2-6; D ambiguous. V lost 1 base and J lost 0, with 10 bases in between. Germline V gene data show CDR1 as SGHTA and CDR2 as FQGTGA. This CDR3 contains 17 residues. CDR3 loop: CASSLNPSLSGANVLTF. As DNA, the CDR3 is TGTGCCAGCAGCTTAAACCCCAGCCTCTCTGGGGCCAACGTCCTGACTTTC. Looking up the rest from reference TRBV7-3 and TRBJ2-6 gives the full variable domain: GAGVSQTPSNKVTEKGKYVELRCDPISGHTALYWYRQSLGQGPEFLIYFQGTGAADDSGLPNDRFFAVRPEGSVSTLKIQRTERGDSAVYLCASSLNPSLSGANVLTFGAGSRLTVL.

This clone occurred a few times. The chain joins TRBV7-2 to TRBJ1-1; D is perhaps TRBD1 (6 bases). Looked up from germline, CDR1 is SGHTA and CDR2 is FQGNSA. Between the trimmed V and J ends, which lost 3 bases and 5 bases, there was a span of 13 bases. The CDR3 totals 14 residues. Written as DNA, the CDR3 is TGTGCCAGCAGCTTCTGGGGGCTCGGGACTGAAGCTTTCTTT. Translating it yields CASSFWGLGTEAFF.